The present entry profiles one T cell receptor (beta chain) with its context. For naive CD8 T cells, sorting used the CD8+CD4-CCR7+CD45RA+ phenotype. This sample stems from a study of molecular identifiers for immune sequencing clone quantification. Per the germline V gene, CDR1 is SNHLY and CDR2 is FYNNEI. This CDR3 is 16 amino acids long. V lost 4 bases, J lost 3 bases, and 18 bases lay in between. TCR libraries were built in bulk with a published protocol and specific TCR primers. TCRdb reprocessed the PCR reads with MiXCR, giving one entry per CDR3 protein. In the table there are about 500,000 distinct CDR3 sequences, about a fifth of which are singletons.

Sequenced sample: naive CD8+ T cells from blood, with Jurkat cell RNA spiked in. Subset noted: FACS-sorted CD8+CD4-CCR7+CD45RA+ naive T cells. This TCR was sampled from a human donor in good health. Some libraries in this study had Jurkat cell RNA spiked in. The rearrangement joins TRBV2 to TRBJ1-2; no clear D gene. The CDR3 spells CASSGSSDGEDYGYTF. In nucleotides, the CDR3 is TGTGCCAGCAGTGGTAGTTCGGACGGAGAGGACTATGGCTACACCTTC.